This is a list of T cell receptor beta chains from one sample in a study of CD8+ T cells in alopecia areata. Some clones are missing from TCRdb's copy, which holds only in-frame ones; the method was immunoSEQ multiplex PCR. Altogether about 190,000 clones are present, about 60% being singletons, with the ten largest covering about 0.65%. Sample: CD4+ T cells sorted from blood, taken at week 4, from a patient treated with tofacitinib. These TCRs come from a human donor with alopecia areata. The CDR3 runs from the conserved cysteine through the conserved F or W. A D gene is named only where the DNA matches it firmly.

V gene,J gene,D gene,CDR3 protein,CDR3 DNA
TRBV2,TRBJ2-1,-,CASASPPWSNEQFF,TGTGCCAGCGCTAGTCCGCCATGGAGCAATGAGCAGTTCTTC
TRBV5-1,TRBJ2-5,-,CASSYAGGQETQYF,TGCGCCAGCAGCTACGCAGGCGGACAAGAGACCCAGTACTTC
TRBV19,TRBJ2-7,TRBD2,CASRGTSGVDEQYF,TGTGCCAGTAGAGGCACTAGCGGGGTCGACGAGCAGTACTTC
TRBV29-1,TRBJ2-7,-,CSVGVGGPYEQYF,TGCAGCGTTGGGGTTGGCGGACCCTACGAGCAGTACTTC
TRBV5-1,TRBJ2-3,TRBD2,CASSARAGADTQYF,TGCGCCAGCAGCGCCCGAGCGGGAGCAGATACGCAGTATTTT
TRBV5-1,TRBJ1-3,-,CASSLDGEPGNTIYF,TGCGCCAGCAGCTTGGACGGGGAACCTGGAAACACCATATATTTT
TRBV7-8,TRBJ2-7,TRBD2,CASRRLAGADEQYF,TGTGCCAGTCGGAGACTAGCGGGAGCAGACGAGCAGTACTTC
TRBV19,TRBJ2-7,-,CASSRGGTYEQYF,TGTGCCAGTAGCCGTGGTGGAACCTACGAGCAGTACTTC
TRBV29-1,TRBJ2-3,-,CSVGGSGGTTDTQYF,TGCAGCGTTGGGGGGTCCGGCGGGACCACAGATACGCAGTATTTT
TRBV9,TRBJ2-3,TRBD2,CASSPSGSRLDTQYF,TGTGCCAGCAGCCCTAGCGGGAGCAGGTTAGATACGCAGTATTTT
TRBV7-2,TRBJ2-3,-,CASSHSGSQSDTQYF,TGTGCCAGCAGCCACTCCGGGTCCCAGAGTGATACGCAGTATTTT
TRBV27,TRBJ1-5,-,CASSLGQGNQPQHF,TGTGCCAGCAGTTTGGGCCAGGGGAATCAGCCCCAGCATTTT
TRBV5-6,TRBJ1-5,TRBD1,CASSETGVTQPQHF,TGTGCCAGCAGCGAGACAGGGGTCACTCAGCCCCAGCATTTT
TRBV30,TRBJ1-1,TRBD1,CACTTTGTAIGTEAFF,TGTGCCTGCACTACGACCGGGACAGCCATAGGCACTGAAGCTTTCTTT
TRBV6-6,TRBJ2-1,-,CASSPTDNEQFF,TGTGCCAGCAGCCCCACGGACAATGAGCAGTTCTTC